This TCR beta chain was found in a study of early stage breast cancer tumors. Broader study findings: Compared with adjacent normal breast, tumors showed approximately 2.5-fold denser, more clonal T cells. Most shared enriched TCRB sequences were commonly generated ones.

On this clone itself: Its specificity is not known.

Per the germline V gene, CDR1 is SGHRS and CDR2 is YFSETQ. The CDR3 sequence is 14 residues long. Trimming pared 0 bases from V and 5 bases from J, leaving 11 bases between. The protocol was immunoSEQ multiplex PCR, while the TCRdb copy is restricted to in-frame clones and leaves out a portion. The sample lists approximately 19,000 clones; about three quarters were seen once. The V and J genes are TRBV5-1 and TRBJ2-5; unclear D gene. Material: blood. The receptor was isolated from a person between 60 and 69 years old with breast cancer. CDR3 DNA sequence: TGCGCCAGCAGCTTGGGCGGCGTGGAGGAGACCCAGTACTTC. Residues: CASSLGGVEETQYF.